Below are 5 T cell receptor beta chains sequenced from a single sample in a study of OX40 agonist ivuxolimab in advanced cancers. Repertoires were generated with immunoSEQ multiplex PCR, while TCRdb's copy carries only in-frame clones and drops some. Here the sample spans about 45,000 clones, approximately 80% being singletons. Sequencing used CD4+ or CD8+ T cells sorted from blood, obtained in a trial of the OX40 agonist ivuxolimab. The receptors come from an adult with an advanced solid tumor such as melanoma, head and neck, liver or kidney cancer.

The chain joins TRBV28 to TRBJ1-1, with TRBD1 as a possible D gene (6 bases). Trimming removed 10 bases at V and 7 bases at J, with 19 bases between. Germline CDR1 reads MDHEN; CDR2 reads SYDVKM. The CDR3 has 13 amino acids. DNA of the CDR3: TGTGCCACCCGATCGGGGGCAGGGAGTGAAGCTTTCTTT. It codes for CATRSGAGSEAFF.

The chain joins TRBV27 to TRBJ2-2; D is possibly TRBD2 (5 bases). V was pared by 0 bases and J by 6 bases, with 8 bases between. CDR3 length: 14 amino acids. The germline gives CDR1 MNHEY, CDR2 SMNVEV (reference sequence). The CDR3 reads CASSLSGVPGELFF. CDR3 coding DNA: TGTGCCAGCAGTTTATCGGGAGTCCCCGGGGAGCTGTTTTTT.

The V and J genes are TRBV7-2 and TRBJ2-2; 8 bases are a match to TRBD2. Germline V gene sequence: CDR1 SGHTA, CDR2 FQGNSA. The V segment lost 4 bases and the J segment 2 bases; nucleotides outside the gene matches: 6. CDR3 size: 16 residues. The CDR3 here is CASSSFSGINTGELFF. The CDR3 bases are TGTGCCAGCAGCTCCTTTAGCGGGATAAACACCGGGGAGCTGTTTTTT.

The rearrangement uses TRBV19 and TRBJ1-1, with D unclear. Trimming removed 5 bases from V and 4 bases from J, with 14 bases in between. The germline V gene has CDR1 LNHDA and CDR2 SQIVND (reference sequence). The CDR3 totals 14 residues. CDR3 DNA sequence: TGTGCCAGTAGTGTACAGCCGTTAACCACTGAAGCTTTCTTT. Translation: CASSVQPLTTEAFF.

The rearrangement joins TRBV9 to TRBJ2-3; 7 nucleotides align to TRBD1. Germline-derived CDR1 and CDR2 are SGDLS and YYNGEE. The CDR3 runs to 16 residues. J gave up 3 bases and V 0 bases, and 7 bases lay outside the gene matches. CDR3: CASSVDRGGMTDTQYF. The CDR3 nucleotides are TGTGCCAGCAGCGTAGATAGAGGGGGCATGACAGATACGCAGTATTTT.